This TCR beta chain comes out of a study of beta chain features in type 1 diabetes. Regarding the study as a whole: The study found moderately but significantly shorter TCRB CDR3s in all four CD4+ subsets of Type 1 diabetes patients. The study found fewer insertions and more deletions at VDJ junctions in type 1 diabetes patients.

Reverse transcribing all isolated RNA meant expressed TCRB transcripts were sequenced. The table came from immunoSEQ multiplex PCR; TCRdb's copy has only in-frame clones and leaves some out. Among around 250,000 clones, roughly 21% were seen once, and the ten largest hold around 0.029%. Germline lookup yields CDR1 SGHNT and CDR2 YYREEE (reference sequence). The CDR3 length is 14 residues. V lost 3 bases, J lost 7 bases, and 5 bases stayed unmatched. This clone has just a few counts. Its cognate antigen is unknown. The sequence came from a middle-aged woman with type 1 diabetes. The chain recombines TRBV5-4 with TRBJ2-4; TRBD1 matches 9 bases. Sequencing input: naive CD4+ T cells from blood. The DNA for the CDR3 is TGTGCCAGCAGCTCGGACAGGGGTAGGAACATTCAGTACTTC. The encoded protein is CASSSDRGRNIQYF. The whole variable domain, filled in from reference TRBV5-4 and TRBJ2-4, reads ETGVTQSPTHLIKTRGQQVTLRCSSQSGHNTVSWYQQALGQGPQFIFQYYREEENGRGNFPPRFSGLQFPNYSSELNVNALELDDSALYLCASSSDRGRNIQYFGAGTRLSVL.